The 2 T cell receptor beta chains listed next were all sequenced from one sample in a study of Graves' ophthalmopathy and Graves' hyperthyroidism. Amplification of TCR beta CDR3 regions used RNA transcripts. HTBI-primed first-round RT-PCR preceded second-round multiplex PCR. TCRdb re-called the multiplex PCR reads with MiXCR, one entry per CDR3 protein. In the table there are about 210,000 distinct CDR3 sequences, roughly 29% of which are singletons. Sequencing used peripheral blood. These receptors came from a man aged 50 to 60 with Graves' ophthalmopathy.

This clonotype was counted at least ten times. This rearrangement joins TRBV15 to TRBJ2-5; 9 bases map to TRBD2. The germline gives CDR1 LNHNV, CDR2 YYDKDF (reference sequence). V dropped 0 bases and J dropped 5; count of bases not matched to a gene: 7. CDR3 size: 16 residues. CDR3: CATSRDLAGEGETQYF. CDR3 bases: TGTGCCACCAGCAGAGATTTAGCGGGAGAAGGGGAGACCCAGTACTTC.

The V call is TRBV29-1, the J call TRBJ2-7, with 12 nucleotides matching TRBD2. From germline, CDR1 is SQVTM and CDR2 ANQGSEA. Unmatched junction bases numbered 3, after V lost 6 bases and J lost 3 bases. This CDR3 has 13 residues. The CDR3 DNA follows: TGCAGCGTCCTGACTAGCGGGAGCTACGAGCAGTACTTC. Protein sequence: CSVLTSGSYEQYF.